These 6 T cell receptor beta chains share one sample of origin, sequenced in a study of blood T cell repertoires in COVID-19. The method was immunoSEQ multiplex PCR; TCRdb's version includes in-frame clones alone and lacks a portion of them. The data contain about 150,000 clones, roughly 84% of them singletons. The sample comprised peripheral blood. The receptors here all came from a human donor in a cohort sampled during active COVID-19.

V is TRBV5-4 and J is TRBJ1-6, with D possibly TRBD1 on 6 matching bases. Germline V gene sequence: CDR1 SGHNT, CDR2 YYREEE (reference sequence). The CDR3 is made up of 15 amino acids. Deletions cut 5 bases from V and 9 bases from J, with 18 bases between. CDR3 sequence: CASSSPGQGSSPLHF. CDR3 coding DNA: TGTGCCAGCAGTAGCCCGGGACAAGGGAGTTCACCCCTCCACTTT.

The chain employs TRBV4-2 and TRBJ2-7, with 14 bases that match TRBD2. CDR1 and CDR2 from the germline V gene are LGHNA and YNFKEQ. CDR3 length equals 18 residues. With 0 bases clipped from V and 2 bases from J, the junction kept 6 bases outside the gene matches. CDR3 bases: TGTGCCAGCAGCCAAGATATTTCGGGACTAGCGGGAGCCTACGAGCAGTACTTC. Amino acid sequence: CASSQDISGLAGAYEQYF.

The chain combines TRBV13 with TRBJ1-3; D might be TRBD1 (5 bases). From germline, CDR1 is PRHDT and CDR2 FYEKMQ (reference sequence). V was cut by 0 bases and J by 0 bases, with 12 bases left in between. The CDR3 consists of 17 residues. The CDR3 here is CASSLGSRGSSGNTIYF. The CDR3 bases are TGTGCCAGCAGCTTAGGGAGTCGGGGGAGCTCTGGAAACACCATATATTTT.

The count of this clone is one. The V call is TRBV7-9, the J call TRBJ2-7; 11 bases match TRBD2. This CDR3 is built from 16 residues. After removal of 1 base from V and 2 bases from J, the junction contained 4 bases not matched to a gene. CDR1 and CDR2 from the germline V gene are SEHNR and FQNEAQ (reference sequence). Written as DNA, the CDR3 is TGTGCCAGCAGCTTAGATCATAGCGGGGGGGCCTACGAGCAGTACTTC. This codes for CASSLDHSGGAYEQYF.

The CDR3 spells CASGRAGGFEQYV. The CDR3 nucleotides read TGTGCCAGCGGGAGGGCGGGAGGGTTTGAGCAGTACGTC. The gene calls are TRBV6-6 and TRBJ2-7, with TRBD2 matching over 9 bases. Germline CDR1 reads MNHNY; CDR2 reads SVGAGI (reference sequence). Germline trimming cut 8 bases from V and 7 bases from J; bases unmatched to any gene: 9. The CDR3 is 13 residues long.

The V call is TRBV5-1, the J call TRBJ1-1; tentative D call: TRBD1 (5 bases). The CDR3 loop spans 14 amino acids. V lost 4 bases, J lost 2 bases, and 12 bases lay in between. Per germline, CDR1 SGHRS and CDR2 YFSETQ. The CDR3 DNA is TGCGCCAGCAGCCTTTCGGGGGACAACACTGAAGCTTTCTTT. This codes for CASSLSGDNTEAFF.